This record concerns one T cell receptor (beta chain) sequence. The target of this receptor is not known. One base away there is no much larger clone; base qualities are not given. The donors were healthy, HIV-negative adults who had no recently reported acute infections or vaccinations. All donors were Caucasian adults living in Nashville, Tennessee, USA. CD4+ T cells were enriched by magnetic negative selection, after which naive cells were positively selected on CD45RA and the negative fraction was taken as the memory subset. Blood was obtained by leukapheresis, after which PBMCs were separated by Ficoll-Histopaque density gradient centrifugation and cryopreserved in liquid nitrogen vapor phase. Analytical flow cytometry was used to check the purity and quantity of every magnetically sorted T cell population. Genomic DNA was isolated from every sorted fraction and measured by UV absorbance on a Nanodrop 2000c.

This entry is derived from a study of shared clonotypes between healthy human individuals (TCRdb year 2020). Background for the entire study: Three men and a couple of women, aged 18 to 49 years, made up the cohort. For each donor, three plates each were used for CD4 naive and CD4 memory, two plates were used for CD8 naive, and one plate was used for CD8 memory. Blood TCR repertoires of roughly 5 healthy adults were deeply sequenced to estimate repertoire size and the extent of clonotype sharing between individuals. To increase sequencing depth and limit assay-specific biases, TCR repertoire library preparation and sequencing were carried out by different laboratories using diverse techniques. Each donor's leukapheresis produced roughly between roughly 0.9 and 8.9 billion PBMCs.

The paper as a whole reports these results and caveats: When four donors were compared, the shared fraction of clonotypes was around 4.6% for naive CD4, less than 4% for naive CD8, 2.3% for memory CD4, and less than 0.5% for memory CD8. Based on pairwise subsampling, the degree of clonotype sharing among donors was expected to be affected by sequencing depth. Compared with non-shared clonotypes, the clonotypes found in all four sorted-subset donors had higher generation probabilities. Incomplete sequencing was indicated by rarefaction of sorted-subset datasets, despite the large sequencing depth. The genetic and exposure-history diversity represented was limited by the small number of donors. Estimated clonotype richness was generally larger for naive than for memory subsets. Sampling was limited to blood, and TCR repertoires in tissue likely differ from TCR repertoires in blood.

V is pruned by 9 bases and J by 4 bases, leaving 10 bases of the junction without a gene match. The CDR3 starts with the cysteine, ends with the phenylalanine, and has 14 residues. Of all the DNA, just the CDR3 is kept, 42 bases in frame from base 1. From the germline V gene (reference sequence), CDR1 is LNHDA and CDR2 is SQIVND. Using the deep immunoSEQ assay, TCR CDR3 regions were amplified from genomic DNA by multiplex PCR. Extracted genomic DNA from each cell subset was distributed evenly across all wells of several immunoSEQ 96-well plates, and each plate was treated as a replicate. Each replicate PCR for sorted subsets received about 200 ng genomic DNA, equal to about 30,000 T cell genomes. The purified libraries were quantified using a Qubit 3.0 fluorometer, sized with a Bioanalyzer 2100, and then quantified again using the KAPA Library Quantification kit. Each immunoSEQ 96-well plate was sequenced on its own single-read 150-cycle Illumina NextSeq 550 flow cell. For the original study's pipeline: Because only junctional sequences without quality scores were contained in the immunoSEQ output, filtering matching that applied to full-length reads could not be performed. To assign V/J genes and CDR3, sequences were annotated against IMGT germline references using PyIR, a Python wrapper for IgBLAST v1.9. Any read was removed if the V/J assignment was weak (E-value above 1e-6), the CDR3 was missing, or the read contained stop codons, out-of-frame junctions, or ambiguous translated residues. V3J clonotypes were defined as sequences sharing the same inferred V gene, J gene, and CDR3 amino acid sequence. Percentage overlap between repertoires was computed as shared unique clonotypes divided by the size of the smaller repertoire. Repertoire richness was assessed with RTK rarefaction, the Chao1 estimator, and Recon v2.1 estimates of unobserved clonotypes. For all TCRbeta clonotypes obtained by the gDNA method from four donors, generation probabilities were computed with OLGA. The clones in this table, taken by TCRdb from immuneACCESS, are in-frame only. Not every clone is retained; where verified, under half of the shortfall comes from an unresolved V gene, and the cause of the rest is unknown. The D gene and trimming were derived from the DNA, and the V and J assignments and clone size from that table. Across this sample there are 600,000 to 750,000 clones, with roughly two thirds seen only once. In total, the top ten clones hold over 1.5% of the sample.

The rearranged segments are TRBV19 and TRBJ1-1, with TRBD1 matching 8 junction bases. Source material: memory CD4+ T cells sorted from blood. In light of the paper, this sample's cell subset or site label describes: CD45RA-negative fraction. The source is a woman aged 30 to 39 in good health. The CDR3 region reads CASTSGGSGTEAFF. The nucleotide sequence is TGTGCCAGCACTTCAGGGGGCTCGGGCACTGAAGCTTTCTTT.